This entry describes one T cell receptor beta chain. Antigen: not known. This entry belongs to a study of cytomegalovirus exposure and HLA in healthy donors. Study results and limitations: Relative to the 666-donor mean, N-insertions were reportedly fewer in an Asian-associated ancestry cluster in a later analysis.

Healthy bone marrow donors formed the donor group. It was with 60 Vbeta and 13 Jbeta primers that the PCR ran. Profiled with immunoSEQ multiplex PCR; TCRdb holds only in-frame clones, not every one. Here the sample spans 150,000 to 170,000 clones, around 74% being singletons. This CDR3 is 17 amino acids long. J gave up 1 base and V 0 bases, and 6 bases lay outside the gene matches. Germline V gene data show CDR1 as SGHTA and CDR2 as FQGNSA. The chain has TRBV7-2 and TRBJ2-1, with TRBD1 identical over 7 bases. The sequence came from a young man in good health and CMV-seronegative. The sequencing input was PBMCs. The CDR3 is CASSLAGTAISYNEQFF. The CDR3 nucleotides are TGTGCCAGCAGCTTAGCGGGGACAGCAATATCCTACAATGAGCAGTTCTTC.